The source of this TCR beta chain is a study of CD8+ T cells in alopecia areata. Findings and limits, study-wide: More clonal than normal scalp was lesional scalp, particularly alopecia totalis/universalis.

The CDR3 is 14 amino acids. Germline lookup yields CDR1 MNHNY and CDR2 SVGAGI (reference sequence). V was pared by 0 bases and J by 0 bases, with 6 bases between. About this clone: Antigen unknown.

Isolated RNA was reverse transcribed into cDNA used as the sequencing template. Produced via immunoSEQ multiplex PCR; TCRdb's table is partial and in-frame only. The sample lists about 200,000 clones, 57% seen once, with 0.45% in the top ten. Sequencing used CD4+ T cells sorted from blood, obtained at week 0. V usage is TRBV6-6 and J usage is TRBJ2-7; D gene unclear. The receptor's source is a human donor with alopecia areata. CDR3 DNA sequence: TGTGCCAGCAGTTACTCGGGAACCTCCTACGAGCAGTACTTC. Amino acids: CASSYSGTSYEQYF.